This T cell receptor (beta chain) was sequenced for a study of shared clonotypes between healthy human individuals. A single count supports this clone. A single base is all that separates this from a far larger clone, so a read error is likely. Other DNA sequences in the same sample also yield this CDR3. Some 92 million PBMCs per unsorted sample were used for genomic DNA. The ends were cut back, 3 bases at V and 2 bases at J, with 17 bases in the middle. This CDR3 is built from 18 residues. The germline V gene encodes CDR1 LNHDA and CDR2 SQIVND (reference sequence). Running of the assay took place at deep level. Bulk PBMC genomic DNA spanned ten immunoSEQ deep plates. Source study methods: Filtering was not the same, since immunoSEQ gave junction-only sequences without quality scores. This table comes from immunoSEQ multiplex PCR, and its TCRdb copy is limited to in-frame clones, with some not included. V and J calls plus clone size are reproduced from that table; the DNA served to infer D and trimming. The sample shows about half a million clones, approximately 78% of them seen only once.

This chain connects TRBV19 to TRBJ2-6; D is possibly TRBD1 or TRBD2 (5 bases each). The sample taken for sequencing was PBMCs. The TCR was taken from a woman in her 40s in good health. Some clones in this sample may be carry-over from other donors' samples. The chain's CDR3 is CASSIPGRKATGANVLTF. CDR3 DNA sequence: TGTGCCAGTAGTATTCCGGGACGGAAAGCCACTGGGGCCAACGTCCTGACTTTC.